Below, 11 T cell receptor beta chains from the same sample are listed, as sequenced in a study of T cell responses to AZD1222 COVID-19 vaccine. Measured with immunoSEQ multiplex PCR; TCRdb has only the in-frame clones, and not every one. The data hold about 180,000 clones, with over 75% observed a single time. The sequencing here drew on peripheral blood, taken on day 0 of AZD1222 vaccination. These receptors were obtained from an adult in good health.

J is TRBJ2-3 and V is TRBV4-2; possibly TRBD2 for D (7 bases). The CDR3 loop spans 16 amino acids. Germline assignment: CDR1 LGHNA and CDR2 YNFKEQ. The germline V and J ends were trimmed by 4 bases and 3 bases, with 17 bases remaining between them. Here the CDR3 reads CASSRNGGPLTDTQYF. CDR3 bases: TGTGCCAGCAGCCGAAACGGGGGGCCTCTTACAGATACGCAGTATTTT.

V gene TRBV5-6 combines with J gene TRBJ2-7, with D uncertain. Looked up from germline, CDR1 is SGHDT and CDR2 is YYEEEE. V was cut by 5 bases and J by 5 bases, with 17 bases left in between. The CDR3 length is 14 residues. CDR3 in amino acids: CASRGSLLGNEQYF. CDR3 coding DNA: TGTGCCAGCAGGGGTTCCCTCCTGGGAAACGAGCAGTACTTC.

The V call is TRBV5-5, the J call TRBJ2-5; no clear D. The CDR3 extends over 14 amino acids. Germline CDR1 SGHKS, CDR2 YYEKEE (reference sequence). The V end was cut by 4 bases, the J end by 4 bases, with 14 bases between. CDR3 DNA sequence: TGTGCCAGCAGCGTATTAGTCCGTGTAGAGACCCAGTACTTC. Translated, it gives CASSVLVRVETQYF.

This clone was seen only once. V usage is TRBV6-1 and J usage is TRBJ1-2, with D tentatively TRBD1 (6 bases). The CDR3 has 16 amino acids. The germline gives CDR1 MNHNS, CDR2 SASEGT. Trimming removed 4 bases at V and 0 bases at J, with 15 bases between. In DNA, the CDR3 is TGTGCCAGCAGTGTCCCGAGTCAGGGGTCTAACTATGGCTACACCTTC. Translating it yields CASSVPSQGSNYGYTF.

V is TRBV5-1 and J is TRBJ1-1; unclear D gene. The CDR3 is 14 amino acids. Trimming took 0 bases from V and 0 from J, leaving 6 bases between them. The V gene's germline CDR1 is SGHRS and CDR2 YFSETQ. The CDR3 sequence is CASSLEGMNTEAFF. The DNA for the CDR3 is TGCGCCAGCAGCTTGGAGGGAATGAACACTGAAGCTTTCTTT.

This chain joins TRBV12-5 and TRBJ2-5; the D is unclear. The ends were cut back, 1 base at V and 7 bases at J, with 10 bases in the middle. The germline V gene encodes CDR1 LGHNT and CDR2 FRNRAP. CDR3 size: 13 residues. For the CDR3, the DNA is TGTGCTAGTGGTTTGGACCTAAGTTGGACCCAGTACTTC. This gives the protein CASGLDLSWTQYF.

This clone has a single count. The J gene is TRBJ2-3, the V gene TRBV10-3; D could derive from TRBD1 or TRBD2 (6 bases each). CDR1 is ENHRY and CDR2 is SYGVKD in the germline V gene. This CDR3 contains 16 residues. Trimming removed 0 bases at V and 1 base at J, with 11 bases between. In DNA form, the CDR3 reads TGTGCCATCAGTGAGTCGAGGGGGGCTGGCACAGATACGCAGTATTTT. This codes for CAISESRGAGTDTQYF.

V is TRBV7-3 and J is TRBJ1-2; TRBD1 matches at 9 bases. CDR3 length: 17 amino acids. Germline-derived CDR1 and CDR2 are SGHTA and FQGTGA. V shed 4 bases and J 5 bases; nucleotides not matched to a gene: 14. The DNA of the CDR3 is TGTGCCAGCAGCTACGGACAGGGGTCCAACCCCGTATATGGCTACACCTTC. This sequence encodes CASSYGQGSNPVYGYTF.

This clone was counted between two and nine times. The chain recombines TRBV4-2 with TRBJ1-1, with TRBD1 as a possible D gene (5 bases). CDR3 size: 13 residues. Germline-derived CDR1 and CDR2 are LGHNA and YNFKEQ. V was shortened by 4 bases and J by 7 bases, with 13 bases between the two germline ends. CDR3 nucleotides: TGTGCCAGCAGCCCTGAAGGAGGGGTTGAAGCTTTCTTT. This translates into CASSPEGGVEAFF.

V and J are TRBV21-1 and TRBJ2-7; no check of the table's D call, TRBD2, against the DNA was made. TRBV21-1 represents a pseudogene. CDR3 length: 15 amino acids. DNA of the CDR3: TGTGCCAGCAGCCCCGATAGGCGGGGGGCCTACGAGCAGTACTTC. Its protein is CASSPDRRGAYEQYF.

This clone was seen only once. In nucleotides, the CDR3 is TGTGCCAGCAGCGAGGCGGCGCGGGGGGACACCGGGGAGCTGTTTTTT. Translating gives CASSEAARGDTGELFF. V gene TRBV9 combines with J gene TRBJ2-2, with TRBD2 matching 8 bases. Trimming at V came to 3 bases and at J to 3 bases, leaving 7 bases not matched to a gene. The germline V gene has CDR1 SGDLS and CDR2 YYNGEE. The CDR3 consists of 16 residues.